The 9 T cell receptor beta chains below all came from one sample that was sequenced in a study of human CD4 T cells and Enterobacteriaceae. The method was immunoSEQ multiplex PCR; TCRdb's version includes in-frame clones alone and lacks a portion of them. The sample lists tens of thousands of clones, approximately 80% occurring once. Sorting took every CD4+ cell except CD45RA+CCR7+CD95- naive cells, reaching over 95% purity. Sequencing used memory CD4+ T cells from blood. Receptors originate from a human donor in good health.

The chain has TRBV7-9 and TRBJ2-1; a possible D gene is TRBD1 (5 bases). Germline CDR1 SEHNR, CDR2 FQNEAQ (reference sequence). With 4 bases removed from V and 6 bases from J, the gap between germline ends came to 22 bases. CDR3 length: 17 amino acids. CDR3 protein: CASSSPPRVSVLNEQFF. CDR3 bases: TGTGCCAGCAGCTCCCCGCCCAGGGTTTCGGTACTCAATGAGCAGTTCTTC.

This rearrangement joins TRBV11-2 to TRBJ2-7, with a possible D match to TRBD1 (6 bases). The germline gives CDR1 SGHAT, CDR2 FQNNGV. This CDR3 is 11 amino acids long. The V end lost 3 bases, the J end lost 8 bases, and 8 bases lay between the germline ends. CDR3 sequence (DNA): TGTGCCAGCAGCTTGGGGGACAAGCAGTACTTC. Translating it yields CASSLGDKQYF.

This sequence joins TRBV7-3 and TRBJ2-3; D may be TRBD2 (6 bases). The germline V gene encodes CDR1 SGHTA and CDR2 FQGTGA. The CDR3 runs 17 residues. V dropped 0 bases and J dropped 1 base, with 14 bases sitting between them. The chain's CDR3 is CASSLTWNSGRTDTQYF. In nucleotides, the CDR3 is TGTGCCAGCAGCTTAACTTGGAATAGCGGACGCACAGATACGCAGTATTTT.

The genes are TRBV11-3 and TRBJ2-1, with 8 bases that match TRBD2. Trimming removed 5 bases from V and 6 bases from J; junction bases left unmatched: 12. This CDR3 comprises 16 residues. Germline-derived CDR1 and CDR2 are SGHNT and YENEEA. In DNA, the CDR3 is TGTGCCAGCAGCCCGGGTGGGGCGGGAGGCGGCAATGAGCAGTTCTTC. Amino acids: CASSPGGAGGGNEQFF.

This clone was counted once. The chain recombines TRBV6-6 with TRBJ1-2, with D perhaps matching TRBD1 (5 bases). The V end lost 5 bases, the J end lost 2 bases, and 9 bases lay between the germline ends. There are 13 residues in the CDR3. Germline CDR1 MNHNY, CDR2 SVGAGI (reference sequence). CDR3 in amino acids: CASSGQGNYGYTF. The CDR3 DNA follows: TGTGCCAGCAGTGGCCAGGGAAACTATGGCTACACCTTC.

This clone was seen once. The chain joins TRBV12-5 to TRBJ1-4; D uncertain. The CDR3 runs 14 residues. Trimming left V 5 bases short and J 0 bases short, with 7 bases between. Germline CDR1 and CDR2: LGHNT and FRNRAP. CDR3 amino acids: CASGTVPTNEKLFF. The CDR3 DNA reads TGTGCTAGTGGTACGGTTCCAACTAATGAAAAACTGTTTTTT.

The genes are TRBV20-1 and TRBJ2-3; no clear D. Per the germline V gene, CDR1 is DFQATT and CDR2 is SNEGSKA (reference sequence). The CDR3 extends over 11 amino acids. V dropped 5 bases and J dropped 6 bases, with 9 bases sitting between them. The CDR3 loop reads CSAPGYDTQYF. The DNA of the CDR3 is TGCAGTGCTCCGGGTTACGATACGCAGTATTTT.

The CDR3 region is CATSREGTVHFSGANVLTF. For the CDR3, the DNA is TGTGCCACCAGCAGAGAGGGGACGGTCCATTTCTCTGGGGCCAACGTCCTGACTTTC. The chain links TRBV15 to TRBJ2-6; D may match TRBD1 or TRBD2 (5 bases each). The V gene's germline CDR1 is LNHNV and CDR2 YYDKDF (reference sequence). With 0 bases removed from V and 0 bases from J, the gap between germline ends came to 15 bases. The CDR3 covers 19 residues.

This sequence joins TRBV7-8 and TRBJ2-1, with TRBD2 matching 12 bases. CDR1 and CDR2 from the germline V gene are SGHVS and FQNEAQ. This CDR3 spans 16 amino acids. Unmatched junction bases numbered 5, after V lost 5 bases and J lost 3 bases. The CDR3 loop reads CASSATGLAGYNEQFF. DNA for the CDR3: TGTGCCAGCAGCGCCACGGGACTAGCGGGCTACAATGAGCAGTTCTTC.